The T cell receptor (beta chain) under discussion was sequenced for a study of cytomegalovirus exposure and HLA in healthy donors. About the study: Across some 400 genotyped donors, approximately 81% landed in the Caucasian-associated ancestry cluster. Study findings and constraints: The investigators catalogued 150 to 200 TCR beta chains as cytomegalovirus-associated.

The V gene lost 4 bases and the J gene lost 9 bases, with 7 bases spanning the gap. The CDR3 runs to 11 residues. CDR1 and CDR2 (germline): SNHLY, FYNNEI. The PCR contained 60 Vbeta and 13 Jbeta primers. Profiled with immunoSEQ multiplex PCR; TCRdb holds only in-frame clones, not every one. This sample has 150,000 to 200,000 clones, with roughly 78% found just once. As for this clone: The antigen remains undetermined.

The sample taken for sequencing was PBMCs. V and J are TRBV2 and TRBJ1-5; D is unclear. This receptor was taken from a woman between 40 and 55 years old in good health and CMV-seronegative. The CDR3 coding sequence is TGTGCCAGCAGTGCTCCCCGGCCCCAGCATTTT. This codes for CASSAPRPQHF.